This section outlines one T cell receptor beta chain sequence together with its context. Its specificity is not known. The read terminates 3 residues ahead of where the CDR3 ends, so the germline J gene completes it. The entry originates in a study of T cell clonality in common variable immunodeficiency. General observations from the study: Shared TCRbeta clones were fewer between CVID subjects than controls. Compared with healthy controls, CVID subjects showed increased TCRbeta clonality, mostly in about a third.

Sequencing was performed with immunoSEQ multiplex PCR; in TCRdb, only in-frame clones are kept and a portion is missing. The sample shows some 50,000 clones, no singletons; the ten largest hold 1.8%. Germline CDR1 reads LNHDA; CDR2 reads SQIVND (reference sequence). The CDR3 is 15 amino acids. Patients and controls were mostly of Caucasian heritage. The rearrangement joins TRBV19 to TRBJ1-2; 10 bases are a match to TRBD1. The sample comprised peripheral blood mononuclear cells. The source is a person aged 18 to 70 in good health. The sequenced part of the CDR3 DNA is TGTGCCAGTAGTATCCGGGACAGGGGTCGCTACGAC. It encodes CASSIRDRGRYD. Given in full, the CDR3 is CASSIRDRGRYDYTF.